This passage covers 12 T cell receptor beta chains from one sample sequenced in a study of cytomegalovirus exposure and HLA in healthy donors. The study ran its PCR with 60 Vbeta and 13 Jbeta primers. The protocol was immunoSEQ multiplex PCR, while the TCRdb copy is restricted to in-frame clones and leaves out a portion. The sample has approximately 140,000 clones, around 78% seen once. Sequenced input: PBMCs. The source is a middle-aged man in good health and CMV-seropositive.

The rearrangement uses TRBV5-1 and TRBJ2-7, with D maybe TRBD1 (6 bases). The V gene lost 2 bases and the J gene lost 2 bases, with 17 bases spanning the gap. CDR1 SGHRS and CDR2 YFSETQ come from the germline V gene. There are 16 residues in the CDR3. The CDR3 DNA reads as TGCGCCAGCAGCTTAGTACAGGGTAGCCTCCCCTACGAGCAGTACTTC. Encoded protein: CASSLVQGSLPYEQYF.

The chain carries TRBV29-1 and TRBJ2-7; D remains unclear. Germline lookup yields CDR1 SQVTM and CDR2 ANQGSEA. Trimming took off 4 bases at V and 0 bases at J, with 13 bases between the two ends. The CDR3 contains 14 residues. DNA of the CDR3: TGCAGCGTTGTGCCTTACAGTTACTCCTACGAGCAGTACTTC. It encodes CSVVPYSYSYEQYF.

The chain links TRBV6-1 to TRBJ2-7, with D uncertain. With 1 base removed from V and 6 bases from J, the gap between germline ends came to 10 bases. Germline loops: CDR1 MNHNS, CDR2 SASEGT. The CDR3 consists of 13 residues. The CDR3: CASSEGEVGEQYF. The CDR3 bases are TGTGCCAGCAGTGAAGGCGAGGTAGGCGAGCAGTACTTC.

The chain joins TRBV7-2 to TRBJ2-7; TRBD2 matches at 7 bases. The V segment lost 3 bases and the J segment 7 bases; nucleotides outside the gene matches: 3. Per germline, CDR1 SGHTA and CDR2 FQGNSA. The CDR3 totals 12 residues. As DNA, the CDR3 is TGTGCCAGCAGCTTTGGGGGAGGGGAGCAGTACTTC. Translation: CASSFGGGEQYF.

V is TRBV19 and J is TRBJ2-1; 12 nucleotides line up with TRBD2. J gave up 6 bases and V 1 base, and 4 bases lay outside the gene matches. Germline values: CDR1 LNHDA, CDR2 SQIVND (reference sequence). The CDR3 has 16 amino acids. The CDR3 region is CASSIAASGRANEQFF. Written as DNA, the CDR3 is TGTGCCAGTAGTATAGCTGCTAGCGGGAGGGCCAATGAGCAGTTCTTC.

This clone has a single count. Other DNA sequences in the same sample also yield this CDR3. The chain has TRBV28 and TRBJ1-2; D is ambiguous. The CDR3 runs to 15 residues. Germline V CDR1 and CDR2: MDHEN, SYDVKM. Trimming cost V 3 bases and J 4 bases, with 15 bases left between them. The CDR3 nucleotides are TGTGCCAGCAGTTTTAGGACGGGGAGGAGCTATGGCTACACCTTC. It encodes CASSFRTGRSYGYTF.

The chain combines TRBV4-2 with TRBJ2-7; D is uncertain. V lost 0 bases, J lost 0 bases, and 6 bases lay in between. The CDR3 runs to 14 residues. Germline assignment: CDR1 LGHNA and CDR2 YNFKEQ. The CDR3 reads CASSQEVDSYEQYF. The CDR3 DNA reads TGTGCCAGCAGCCAAGAGGTAGACTCCTACGAGCAGTACTTC.

This chain connects TRBV5-6 to TRBJ1-5, with D maybe TRBD1 (5 bases). With 1 base removed from V and 4 bases from J, the gap between germline ends came to 18 bases. Germline V gene lookup returns CDR1 SGHDT and CDR2 YYEEEE. The CDR3 has 17 amino acids. CDR3 nucleotides: TGTGCCAGCAGCTTGAGCGTGCAGGGTAGTTGGAATCAGCCCCAGCATTTT. Amino acids: CASSLSVQGSWNQPQHF.

The chain recombines TRBV15 with TRBJ1-5, with 10 nucleotides matching TRBD1. V was pared by 0 bases and J by 7 bases, with 3 bases of the junction left unmatched. The CDR3 loop spans 15 amino acids. The germline gives CDR1 LNHNV, CDR2 YYDKDF (reference sequence). The CDR3 bases are TGTGCCACCAGCAGAGATAGGACAGGGGGACAGCCCCAGCATTTT. This translates into CATSRDRTGGQPQHF.

The chain is built from TRBV9 and TRBJ2-1, with TRBD2 matching over 8 bases. The CDR3 extends over 15 amino acids. V shed 2 bases, J shed 7 bases, and the junction held 8 bases outside the gene matches. Looked up from germline, CDR1 is SGDLS and CDR2 is YYNGEE. CDR3 residues: CASSVIAGLWNEQFF. CDR3 nucleotides: TGTGCCAGCAGCGTTATAGCGGGACTTTGGAATGAGCAGTTCTTC. The full variable domain, in which reference TRBV9 and TRBJ2-1 provide the parts outside the CDR3, is DSGVTQTPKHLITATGQRVTLRCSPRSGDLSVYWYQQSLDQGLQFLIQYYNGEERAKGNILERFSAQQFPDLHSELNLSSLELGDSALYFCASSVIAGLWNEQFFGPGTRLTVL.

This chain links TRBV27 with TRBJ2-1; TRBD2 agrees at 14 bases. Germline V CDR1 and CDR2: MNHEY, SMNVEV (reference sequence). Trimming at V came to 3 bases and at J to 7 bases, leaving 8 bases not matched to a gene. The CDR3 has 17 amino acids. CDR3: CASSLGTSGRLWNEQFF. The CDR3 DNA reads TGTGCCAGCAGTTTGGGGACTAGCGGGAGACTTTGGAATGAGCAGTTCTTC.

This chain joins TRBV29-1 and TRBJ1-2, with TRBD1 matching 8 bases. The germline CDR1 and CDR2 sequences are SQVTM and ANQGSEA. CDR3 size: 14 residues. With 4 bases clipped from V and 8 bases from J, the junction kept 12 bases outside the gene matches. The CDR3 nucleotides are TGCAGCGTTGGAGGGGGGGACAGGCACCCCGGCTACACCTTC. It yields the protein CSVGGGDRHPGYTF.